These T cell receptor beta chains were read from a single sample in a study of PD-L1 blockade in urothelial cancer. The table came from immunoSEQ multiplex PCR; TCRdb's copy has only in-frame clones and leaves some out. Here the sample spans roughly 100,000 clones, roughly 85% being singletons. The input for sequencing was PBMCs, taken around atezolizumab (anti-PD-L1) treatment. The origin of the receptors is a man aged 70 or older with urothelial cancer. CDR3s include the opening cysteine and the closing phenylalanine or tryptophan. A D gene is named only where the DNA matches it firmly. Where a row states a size, it is once, few, many or the class of an expanded clone; other rows omit it.

>TRBV7-9|-|TRBJ1-1|-
CASSFASEAFF
TGTGCCAGCAGCTTTGCCAGTGAAGCTTTCTTT
>TRBV7-8|-|TRBJ1-1|TRBD1
CASSLPATGGKKRNTEAFF
TGTGCCAGCAGCTTACCGGCGACAGGGGGCAAGAAGCGGAACACTGAAGCTTTCTTT
>TRBV18|-|TRBJ1-1|TRBD1
CASSKTGGNTEAFF
TGTGCCAGCTCGAAGACAGGGGGGAACACTGAAGCTTTCTTT
>TRBV6-6|-|TRBJ2-7|-
CATAGQRSSYEQYF
TGTGCCACAGCAGGGCAGAGAAGCTCCTACGAGCAGTACTTC
>TRBV2|-|TRBJ2-3|-
CASSDLSRTDTQYF
TGTGCCAGCAGTGATCTTTCCCGCACAGATACGCAGTATTTT
>TRBV4-1|-|TRBJ2-3|-
CASSPPGDTQYF
TGCGCCAGCAGCCCTCCAGGGGATACGCAGTATTTT
>TRBV27|-|TRBJ2-5|TRBD1
CASTRTGEETQYF
TGTGCCAGCACCAGGACAGGGGAGGAGACCCAGTACTTC
>TRBV9|-|TRBJ2-7|-
CASSAGMGLSYEQYF
TGTGCCAGCAGCGCGGGGATGGGACTTTCATACGAGCAGTACTTC
>TRBV2|once|TRBJ2-7|TRBD1
CASIQDRGDEQYF
TGTGCCAGCATTCAAGACAGGGGGGACGAGCAGTACTTC
>TRBV14|medium-sized|TRBJ2-7|-
CASSQTEMGEQYF
TGTGCCAGCAGCCAAACAGAAATGGGCGAGCAGTACTTC